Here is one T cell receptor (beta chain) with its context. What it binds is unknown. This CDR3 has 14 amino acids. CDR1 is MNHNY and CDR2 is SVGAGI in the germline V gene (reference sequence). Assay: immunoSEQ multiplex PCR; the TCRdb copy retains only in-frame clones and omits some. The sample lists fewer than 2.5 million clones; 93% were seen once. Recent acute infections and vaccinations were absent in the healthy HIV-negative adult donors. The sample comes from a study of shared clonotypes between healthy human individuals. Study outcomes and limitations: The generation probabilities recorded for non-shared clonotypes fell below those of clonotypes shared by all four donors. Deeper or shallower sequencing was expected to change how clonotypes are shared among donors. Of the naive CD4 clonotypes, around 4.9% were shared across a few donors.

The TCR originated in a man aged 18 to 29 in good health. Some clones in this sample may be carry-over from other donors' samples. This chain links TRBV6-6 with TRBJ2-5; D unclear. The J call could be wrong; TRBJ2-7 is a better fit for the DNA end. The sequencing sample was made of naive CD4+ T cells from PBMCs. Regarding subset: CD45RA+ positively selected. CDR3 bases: TGTGCCAGCAGTTACTCGAGGACGGGCGACGAGCAGTACTTC. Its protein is CASSYSRTGDEQYF.